The text below deals with one T cell receptor beta chain. J was trimmed by 0 bases and V by 5 bases; bases with no gene match: 1. This CDR3 contains 14 residues. The germline CDR1 and CDR2 sequences are MNHEY and SVGAGI. Authors' data handling: Estimates of nucleated cell counts were drawn from the amplification of reference gene primers. Profiling relied on immunoSEQ multiplex PCR, and the TCRdb table lists in-frame clones only, not all of them. V, J and clone size are those of that table, while D and trimming were read from the DNA. The sample records approximately 150,000 clones, around 90% being singletons. These data come from a study of blood T cell repertoires in COVID-19. Overall study: PBMCs, B-cell-depleted T cells, or T cells were the source of the cDNA or gDNA that made up the material.

The sequencing input was peripheral blood. This sequence was found in a woman aged 50 to 60 with acute or convalescent COVID-19. The chain employs TRBV6-5 and TRBJ1-2, with TRBD1 matching 9 bases. In DNA form, the CDR3 reads TGTGCCAGCAGTAGGGACAGGGCTAACTATGGCTACACCTTC. Protein sequence: CASSRDRANYGYTF.